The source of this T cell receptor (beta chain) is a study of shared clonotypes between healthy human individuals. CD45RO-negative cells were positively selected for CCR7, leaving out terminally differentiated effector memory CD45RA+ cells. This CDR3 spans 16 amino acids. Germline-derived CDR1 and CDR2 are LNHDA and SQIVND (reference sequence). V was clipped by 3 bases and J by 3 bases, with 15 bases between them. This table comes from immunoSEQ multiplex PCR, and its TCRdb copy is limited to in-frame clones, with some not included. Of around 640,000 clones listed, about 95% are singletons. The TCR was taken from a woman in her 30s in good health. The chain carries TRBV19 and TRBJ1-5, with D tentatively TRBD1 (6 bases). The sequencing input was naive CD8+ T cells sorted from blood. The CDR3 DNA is TGTGCCAGTAGTATGTGGTCAGGGGCCCTCAATCAGCCCCAGCATTTT. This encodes CASSMWSGALNQPQHF.